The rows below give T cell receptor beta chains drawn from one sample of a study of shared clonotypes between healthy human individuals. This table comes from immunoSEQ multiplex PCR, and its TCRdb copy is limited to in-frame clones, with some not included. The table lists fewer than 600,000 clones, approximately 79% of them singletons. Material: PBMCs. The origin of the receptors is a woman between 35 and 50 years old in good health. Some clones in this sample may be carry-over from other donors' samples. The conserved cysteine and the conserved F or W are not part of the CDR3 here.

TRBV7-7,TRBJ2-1,ASSSDRFNEQF
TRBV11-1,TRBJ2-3,ASSLTGQETDTQY
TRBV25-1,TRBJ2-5,ASSELELGETQY
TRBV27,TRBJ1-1,ASRRDGKAF
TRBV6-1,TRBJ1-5,ATLLDSNQPQH
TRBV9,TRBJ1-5,ASSVLRRKGAGEPQH
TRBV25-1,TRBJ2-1,ASSGGWGFNEQF
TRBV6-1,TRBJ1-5,ASSSTGNQPQH
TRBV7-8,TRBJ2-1,ASSRQGLAGRNEQF
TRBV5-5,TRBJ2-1,ASSLWDNEQF
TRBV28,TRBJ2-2,ASSPSSLDTGELF
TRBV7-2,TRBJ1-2,ASSLTANYGYT
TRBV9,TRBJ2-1,ASSVTAGSYNEQF
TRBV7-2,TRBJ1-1,ASSPRGGRGTEAF
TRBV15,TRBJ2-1,ATSRDAASGAYNEQF
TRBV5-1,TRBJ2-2,ASSPRQGTGTGELF
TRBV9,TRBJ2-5,ASSVVSGGGFWGQETQY
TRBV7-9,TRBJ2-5,ASSQETQY
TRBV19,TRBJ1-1,ASTLGGDTEAF
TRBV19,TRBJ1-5,ASSVGTPSNQPQH
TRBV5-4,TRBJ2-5,ASSRQGTETQY
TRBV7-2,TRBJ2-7,ASSARSYEQY
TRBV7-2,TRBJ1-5,ASSLESSNQPQH
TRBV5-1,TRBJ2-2,ASSYTSGRANYGELF
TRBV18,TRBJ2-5,ASSIAGGQETQY
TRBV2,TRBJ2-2,ASSRVLATQNGELF
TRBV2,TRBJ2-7,ASSRLAGGRSSYEQY
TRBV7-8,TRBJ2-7,ASSASSGITYEQY
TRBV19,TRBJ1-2,ASRTDRAGYT
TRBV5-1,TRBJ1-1,ASSLGGLKNTEAF
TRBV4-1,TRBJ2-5,ASSQDPGSNSQY
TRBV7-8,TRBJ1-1,ASSLDGQGNTEAF
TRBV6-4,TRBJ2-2,ASREGSFAGELF
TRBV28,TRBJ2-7,ASRGRGASSYEQY
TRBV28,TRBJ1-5,ASSFWDRNQPQH